A few counts support the clone carrying this TCR beta chain. The sample is drawn from a study of identical twins. MiXCR, run by TCRdb on the 5' RACE reads, gives a single entry per CDR3 protein. The data contain 1.5 million to 2 million distinct CDR3 sequences, around a third of them singletons. Trimming cost V 2 bases and J 8 bases, with 9 bases left between them. Germline CDR1 SNHLY, CDR2 FYNNEI. This CDR3 has 12 amino acids. This sequence was found in a newborn girl in good health. The sample consisted of cord blood. The chain carries TRBV2 and TRBJ1-2; D remains ambiguous. The CDR3 sequence: CASSELGWGYTF. The CDR3 DNA reads TGTGCCAGCAGTGAATTGGGATGGGGCTACACCTTC.